The rows below give T cell receptor beta chains drawn from one sample of a study of post-analysis software for immune sequencing data. TCRdb ran MiXCR on the PCR reads and lists one entry per CDR3 protein. The sample comprises approximately 690,000 distinct CDR3 sequences, around 64% of which are singletons, and around 11% rests with the top ten. What was sequenced was blood. The receptors stem from a girl aged 2 to 9 with multiple sclerosis. Each CDR3 is given with its conserved first and last residue. The order of the fields is CDR3 protein, CDR3 DNA, clone size, V gene, D gene, J gene. D genes are given only for firm matches. Clone size is given for some rows only: seen once, a few or many times, or a class if the clone is expanded.

CDR3 protein: CASSPPGTAQETQYF
CDR3 DNA: TGTGCCAGCAGCCCTCCTGGGACAGCTCAAGAGACCCAGTACTTC
clone size: NA
V gene: TRBV3-1
D gene: TRBD1
J gene: TRBJ2-5

CDR3 protein: CASSQGGSGGYTF
CDR3 DNA: TGCGCCAGCAGCCAAGGGGGTTCGGGTGGCTACACCTTC
clone size: NA
V gene: TRBV4-3
D gene: NA
J gene: TRBJ1-2

CDR3 protein: CASSLGREGDTQYF
CDR3 DNA: TGTGCCAGCAGCTTAGGCAGGGAGGGAGATACGCAGTATTTT
clone size: once
V gene: TRBV7-9
D gene: TRBD2
J gene: TRBJ2-3

CDR3 protein: CASSWDRGSEAFF
CDR3 DNA: TGCGCCAGCAGTTGGGACAGGGGTTCTGAAGCTTTCTTT
clone size: few
V gene: TRBV5-1
D gene: TRBD1
J gene: TRBJ1-1

CDR3 protein: CSARDVGTVETEAFF
CDR3 DNA: TGCAGTGCTAGAGATGTAGGGACAGTTGAGACAGAAGCTTTCTTT
clone size: few
V gene: TRBV20-1
D gene: TRBD1
J gene: TRBJ1-1

CDR3 protein: CASSGRTFEFF
CDR3 DNA: TGTGCCAGCAGTGGGAGGACATTTGAGTTCTTC
clone size: NA
V gene: TRBV6-1
D gene: NA
J gene: TRBJ2-1

CDR3 protein: CASSRGMGDRTDTEAFF
CDR3 DNA: TGTGCCAGCAGTAGGGGGATGGGGGACAGGACGGACACTGAAGCTTTCTTT
clone size: NA
V gene: TRBV27
D gene: TRBD1
J gene: TRBJ1-1

CDR3 protein: CASSQGTGIYGYTF
CDR3 DNA: TGCGCCAGCAGCCAAGGGACAGGGATCTATGGCTACACCTTC
clone size: few
V gene: TRBV4-1
D gene: TRBD1
J gene: TRBJ1-2

CDR3 protein: CASSRDYQVEGSWQFF
CDR3 DNA: TGCGCCAGCAGCCGCGATTATCAGGTTGAGGGAAGTTGGCAGTTCTTC
clone size: once
V gene: TRBV4-3
D gene: NA
J gene: TRBJ2-1

CDR3 protein: CASSDSALAGRVDEQFF
CDR3 DNA: TGTGCCAGCAGTGACTCGGCCCTAGCGGGGAGAGTCGATGAGCAGTTCTTC
clone size: few
V gene: TRBV6-4
D gene: TRBD2
J gene: TRBJ2-1

CDR3 protein: CASSRGPLDPYNEQFF
CDR3 DNA: TGTGCCAGCAGCCGGGGACCCCTTGACCCCTACAATGAGCAGTTCTTC
clone size: NA
V gene: TRBV5-5
D gene: NA
J gene: TRBJ2-1

CDR3 protein: CASSPLLLAKNIQYF
CDR3 DNA: TGTGCCAGCAGCCCCCTTCTGCTAGCCAAAAACATTCAGTACTTC
clone size: NA
V gene: TRBV11-2
D gene: NA
J gene: TRBJ2-4

CDR3 protein: CSATVGVMNTEAFF
CDR3 DNA: TGCAGTGCTACAGTGGGAGTAATGAACACTGAAGCTTTCTTT
clone size: NA
V gene: TRBV20-1
D gene: NA
J gene: TRBJ1-1

CDR3 protein: CSVEDIENEGTYEQYF
CDR3 DNA: TGCAGCGTTGAAGACATCGAAAACGAGGGAACCTACGAGCAGTACTTC
clone size: few
V gene: TRBV29-1
D gene: NA
J gene: TRBJ2-7

CDR3 protein: CAISDSSGAFQETQYF
CDR3 DNA: TGTGCCATCAGTGATAGTAGCGGGGCCTTCCAAGAGACCCAGTACTTC
clone size: NA
V gene: TRBV10-3
D gene: TRBD2
J gene: TRBJ2-5

CDR3 protein: CSVTTSGSRNEQFF
CDR3 DNA: TGCAGCGTTACCACTAGCGGGAGTCGGAATGAGCAGTTCTTC
clone size: NA
V gene: TRBV29-1
D gene: TRBD2
J gene: TRBJ2-1

CDR3 protein: CASSLLAGPYEQYF
CDR3 DNA: TGTGCCAGCAGCCTGTTAGCGGGCCCCTACGAGCAGTACTTC
clone size: few
V gene: TRBV7-2
D gene: TRBD2
J gene: TRBJ2-7

CDR3 protein: CSSAGREIEQFF
CDR3 DNA: TGCAGCAGTGCAGGGCGGGAGATTGAGCAGTTCTTC
clone size: NA
V gene: TRBV29-1
D gene: TRBD2
J gene: TRBJ2-1

CDR3 protein: CASSVTGPRQTEAFF
CDR3 DNA: TGTGCCAGCAGCGTCACCGGGCCAAGGCAAACTGAAGCTTTCTTT
clone size: few
V gene: TRBV7-2
D gene: NA
J gene: TRBJ1-1

CDR3 protein: CSARALAEPQETQYF
CDR3 DNA: TGCAGTGCTAGGGCACTGGCGGAACCTCAAGAGACCCAGTACTTC
clone size: NA
V gene: TRBV20-1
D gene: NA
J gene: TRBJ2-5

CDR3 protein: CASSLAPEDRGLENEQFF
CDR3 DNA: TGTGCCAGCAGCTTGGCCCCGGAAGACAGGGGGCTTGAGAATGAGCAGTTCTTC
clone size: few
V gene: TRBV5-5
D gene: TRBD1
J gene: TRBJ2-1

CDR3 protein: CASSLPEGGRYEQYF
CDR3 DNA: TGTGCCAGCAGTTTGCCGGAAGGGGGACGCTACGAGCAGTACTTC
clone size: NA
V gene: TRBV28
D gene: NA
J gene: TRBJ2-7

CDR3 protein: CASSGSGANVLTF
CDR3 DNA: TGTGCCAGCAGCGGCTCTGGGGCCAACGTCCTGACTTTC
clone size: few
V gene: TRBV12-3/TRBV12-4
D gene: NA
J gene: TRBJ2-6

CDR3 protein: CAIRRVMNTEAFF
CDR3 DNA: TGTGCCATCAGGCGGGTTATGAACACTGAAGCTTTCTTT
clone size: NA
V gene: TRBV10-3
D gene: NA
J gene: TRBJ1-1

CDR3 protein: CASSSRRLSRGGRTDTQYF
CDR3 DNA: TGTGCCAGCAGCTCTAGACGGCTTAGCCGGGGGGGCCGCACAGATACGCAGTATTTT
clone size: NA
V gene: TRBV7-2
D gene: TRBD2
J gene: TRBJ2-3

CDR3 protein: CASSSLDRDYSYTF
CDR3 DNA: TGTGCCAGCAGTTCATTGGACAGGGACTATAGCTACACCTTC
clone size: NA
V gene: TRBV27
D gene: TRBD1
J gene: TRBJ1-2

CDR3 protein: CASSLSAVSYEQYF
CDR3 DNA: TGTGCCAGCAGCTTGAGCGCGGTCAGCTACGAGCAGTACTTC
clone size: NA
V gene: TRBV7-2
D gene: NA
J gene: TRBJ2-7

CDR3 protein: CSVEAVNYGYTF
CDR3 DNA: TGCAGCGTTGAGGCGGTAAACTATGGCTACACCTTC
clone size: NA
V gene: TRBV29-1
D gene: NA
J gene: TRBJ1-2

CDR3 protein: CASSQDGTSGYYEQYF
CDR3 DNA: TGTGCCAGCAGCCAAGATGGGACTAGCGGATACTACGAGCAGTACTTC
clone size: NA
V gene: TRBV11-2
D gene: TRBD2
J gene: TRBJ2-7

CDR3 protein: CASSLIAGGTDEQFF
CDR3 DNA: TGCGCCAGCAGCTTGATCGCGGGGGGTACCGATGAGCAGTTCTTC
clone size: NA
V gene: TRBV5-1
D gene: TRBD2
J gene: TRBJ2-1

CDR3 protein: CASSGPTSKPYEQYF
CDR3 DNA: TGTGCCAGCAGTGGACCCACTAGCAAACCCTACGAGCAGTACTTC
clone size: NA
V gene: TRBV6-1
D gene: NA
J gene: TRBJ2-7

CDR3 protein: CASSLFDRGQTEAFF
CDR3 DNA: TGTGCCAGCAGCTTATTTGACAGGGGGCAAACTGAAGCTTTCTTT
clone size: NA
V gene: TRBV7-2
D gene: TRBD1
J gene: TRBJ1-1

CDR3 protein: CANSVTGLGGDEQFF
CDR3 DNA: TGTGCCAACAGCGTAACAGGACTAGGGGGGGATGAGCAGTTCTTC
clone size: NA
V gene: TRBV9
D gene: NA
J gene: TRBJ2-1

CDR3 protein: CASSSELQGLVAKLFF
CDR3 DNA: TGTGCCAGCAGCTCCGAACTCCAGGGGCTGGTGGCAAAACTGTTTTTT
clone size: once
V gene: TRBV5-5
D gene: NA
J gene: TRBJ1-4

CDR3 protein: CASSQDRDEQFF
CDR3 DNA: TGTGCCAGCAGCCAAGATAGGGATGAGCAGTTCTTC
clone size: few
V gene: TRBV4-2
D gene: NA
J gene: TRBJ2-1

CDR3 protein: CASSSLPGQPQHF
CDR3 DNA: TGTGCCAGCAGCTCCCTTCCCGGACAGCCCCAGCATTTT
clone size: few
V gene: TRBV5-8
D gene: NA
J gene: TRBJ1-5

CDR3 protein: CSAKGTVRETQYF
CDR3 DNA: TGCAGTGCTAAAGGGACAGTTAGGGAGACCCAGTACTTC
clone size: once
V gene: TRBV20-1
D gene: TRBD1
J gene: TRBJ2-5

CDR3 protein: CSVEGTELANYGYTF
CDR3 DNA: TGCAGCGTTGAAGGGACAGAGTTAGCTAACTATGGCTACACCTTC
clone size: NA
V gene: TRBV29-1
D gene: NA
J gene: TRBJ1-2

CDR3 protein: CATSDAAGGRNEQFF
CDR3 DNA: TGTGCCACCAGTGATGCAGCGGGGGGCCGGAATGAGCAGTTCTTC
clone size: NA
V gene: TRBV24-1
D gene: TRBD2
J gene: TRBJ2-1

CDR3 protein: CATPASGDSGANVLTF
CDR3 DNA: TGTGCCACACCAGCGTCAGGGGACTCTGGGGCCAACGTCCTGACTTTC
clone size: NA
V gene: TRBV28
D gene: NA
J gene: TRBJ2-6

CDR3 protein: CSAPLAGGRKNIQYF
CDR3 DNA: TGCAGTGCTCCACTAGCGGGGGGGCGCAAAAACATTCAGTACTTC
clone size: NA
V gene: TRBV20-1
D gene: TRBD2
J gene: TRBJ2-4

CDR3 protein: CASIVRGGYGYTF
CDR3 DNA: TGTGCCAGCATAGTTAGGGGAGGCTATGGCTACACCTTC
clone size: NA
V gene: TRBV2
D gene: NA
J gene: TRBJ1-2

CDR3 protein: CASSSRDRPYNEQFF
CDR3 DNA: TGTGCCAGCAGTTCCCGGGACAGACCCTACAATGAGCAGTTCTTC
clone size: NA
V gene: TRBV6-1
D gene: TRBD1
J gene: TRBJ2-1

CDR3 protein: CASSEAAPRFWNEQFF
CDR3 DNA: TGTGCCAGCAGTGAAGCAGCCCCGCGGTTTTGGAATGAGCAGTTCTTC
clone size: NA
V gene: TRBV25-1
D gene: NA
J gene: TRBJ2-1

CDR3 protein: CASSIGRSQPQHF
CDR3 DNA: TGTGCCAGCAGCATAGGGCGAAGTCAGCCCCAGCATTTT
clone size: few
V gene: TRBV12-3/TRBV12-4
D gene: NA
J gene: TRBJ1-5

CDR3 protein: CAIREGADEQYF
CDR3 DNA: TGTGCCATCAGAGAAGGGGCCGACGAGCAGTACTTC
clone size: NA
V gene: TRBV10-3
D gene: NA
J gene: TRBJ2-7

CDR3 protein: CSARVGGHEQYF
CDR3 DNA: TGCAGTGCTAGAGTAGGTGGGCACGAGCAGTACTTC
clone size: NA
V gene: TRBV20-1
D gene: NA
J gene: TRBJ2-7

CDR3 protein: CASSFSGGISYNEQFF
CDR3 DNA: TGCGCCAGCAGCTTTAGTGGCGGGATCTCCTACAATGAGCAGTTCTTC
clone size: NA
V gene: TRBV5-1
D gene: NA
J gene: TRBJ2-1

CDR3 protein: CASRGGGSSYNEQFF
CDR3 DNA: TGTGCCAGCAGGGGAGGGGGAAGCTCCTACAATGAGCAGTTCTTC
clone size: few
V gene: TRBV11-2
D gene: NA
J gene: TRBJ2-1

CDR3 protein: CASSSRQGVNTEAFF
CDR3 DNA: TGTGCCAGCAGCTCCCGACAGGGGGTCAACACTGAAGCTTTCTTT
clone size: few
V gene: TRBV11-2
D gene: TRBD1
J gene: TRBJ1-1

CDR3 protein: CSAREPDRVNEQFF
CDR3 DNA: TGCAGTGCTAGAGAACCGGACAGGGTCAATGAGCAGTTCTTC
clone size: once
V gene: TRBV20-1
D gene: TRBD1
J gene: TRBJ2-1

CDR3 protein: CASSLVAPGSQPYEQYF
CDR3 DNA: TGCGCCAGCAGCTTGGTGGCTCCAGGGTCCCAACCCTACGAGCAGTACTTC
clone size: NA
V gene: TRBV5-1
D gene: NA
J gene: TRBJ2-7

CDR3 protein: CASSPWEGLPNEQFF
CDR3 DNA: TGTGCCAGCAGCCCGTGGGAGGGACTTCCCAATGAGCAGTTCTTC
clone size: few
V gene: TRBV7-2
D gene: TRBD2
J gene: TRBJ2-1

CDR3 protein: CASSHLTGTGNTEAFF
CDR3 DNA: TGTGCCAGCAGCCACTTGACCGGGACAGGGAACACTGAAGCTTTCTTT
clone size: once
V gene: TRBV14
D gene: TRBD1
J gene: TRBJ1-1